This T cell receptor beta chain was recorded in a study of blood T cell repertoires in COVID-19. Germline trimming cut 5 bases from V and 9 bases from J; bases unmatched to any gene: 5. The CDR3 extends over 13 amino acids. Germline V CDR1 and CDR2: SQVTM, ANQGSEA. The protocol was immunoSEQ multiplex PCR, while the TCRdb copy is restricted to in-frame clones and leaves out a portion. The table includes about 70,000 clones, about 82% detected once. The clonotype originates from a woman aged 55-70 years with acute or convalescent COVID-19. The V call is TRBV29-1, the J call TRBJ1-6; 9 bases line up with TRBD1. Sequenced: peripheral blood. The CDR3 bases are TGCAGCGTTACAGGGGGCCGTGGTTCACCCCTCCACTTT. Its protein product is CSVTGGRGSPLHF.